Below are 32 T cell receptor beta chains sequenced from a single sample in a study of T cells in Graves' hyperthyroidism and ophthalmopathy. TCR beta CDR3 regions were amplified from RNA transcripts. The TCR CDR3 was amplified in a first-round RT-PCR using the HTBI primer set. From the multiplex PCR reads, TCRdb called clonotypes with MiXCR, one entry per CDR3 protein. This sample has over 300,000 distinct CDR3 sequences, with around 13% found just once. Sequencing was performed on blood. Receptors were obtained from a woman aged 60 to 75 with Graves' hyperthyroidism.

This clonotype was picked up a small number of times. The chain is built from TRBV5-1 and TRBJ1-3, with TRBD1 matching 8 bases. The CDR3 contains 16 residues. CDR1 is SGHRS and CDR2 is YFSETQ in the germline V gene. Trimming at V came to 3 bases and at J to 4 bases, leaving 9 bases not matched to a gene. The CDR3: CASSWGQAVGGNTIYF. CDR3 in DNA: TGCGCCAGCAGCTGGGGACAGGCTGTGGGAGGAAACACCATATATTTT.

This clonotype has a count of ten or more. The rearrangement uses TRBV29-1 and TRBJ2-5; 9 nucleotides align to TRBD2. The V gene's germline CDR1 is SQVTM and CDR2 ANQGSEA. V was pared by 0 bases and J by 1 base, with 3 bases of the junction left unmatched. CDR3 length equals 15 residues. This chain's CDR3 is CSVEEWREGQETQYF. CDR3 sequence (DNA): TGCAGCGTTGAAGAATGGCGGGAGGGCCAAGAGACCCAGTACTTC.

This clonotype was detected many times. The chain joins TRBV24-1 to TRBJ2-3; weak D call: TRBD2 (6 bases). The CDR3 extends over 13 amino acids. The V end lost 7 bases, the J end lost 0 bases, and 7 bases lay between the germline ends. Germline lookup yields CDR1 KGHDR and CDR2 SFDVKD. The CDR3 sequence is CATSGSSTDTQYF. The CDR3 nucleotides read TGTGCCACCAGCGGGAGTAGCACAGATACGCAGTATTTT.

This clonotype showed up many times. The genes are TRBV11-3 and TRBJ1-3; no clear D. The CDR3 length is 14 residues. V lost 2 bases, J lost 5 bases, and 10 bases lay in between. Germline V gene lookup returns CDR1 SGHNT and CDR2 YENEEA. Written as DNA, the CDR3 is TGTGCCAGCAGCTTAACTCTTCAGCGAAACACCATATATTTT. This gives the protein CASSLTLQRNTIYF. The whole variable domain, filled in from reference TRBV11-3 and TRBJ1-3, reads EAGVVQSPRYKIIEKKQPVAFWCNPISGHNTLYWYLQNLGQGPELLIRYENEEAVDDSQLPKDRFSAERLKGVDSTLKIQPAELGDSAVYLCASSLTLQRNTIYFGEGSWLTVV.

This clonotype was detected only a few times. The V gene is TRBV7-9, the J gene TRBJ2-7; 9 bases map to TRBD2. The CDR3 length is 15 residues. The junction had 6 bases not matched to a gene; V was cut back by 4 bases and J by 2 bases. Germline CDR1 SEHNR, CDR2 FQNEAQ (reference sequence). CDR3 amino acids: CASSSRTSETYEQYF. The CDR3 nucleotides are TGTGCCAGCAGCTCTCGGACTAGCGAGACCTACGAGCAGTACTTC. Supplemented by reference TRBV7-9 and TRBJ2-7, the full variable domain reads DTGVSQNPRHKITKRGQNVTFRCDPISEHNRLYWYRQTLGQGPEFLTYFQNEAQLEKSRLLSDRFSAERPKGSFSTLEIQRTEQGDSAMYLCASSSRTSETYEQYFGPGTRLTVT.

This clonotype was detected many times. The rearrangement uses TRBV5-1 and TRBJ2-5; 7 bases fit TRBD1. Germline CDR1 and CDR2: SGHRS and YFSETQ. CDR3 length equals 15 residues. J was trimmed by 2 bases and V by 1 base; bases with no gene match: 5. CDR3 nucleotide sequence: TGCGCCAGCAGCTTGCGAGGCAGGGGGCAAGAGACCCAGTACTTC. Amino acid sequence: CASSLRGRGQETQYF.

This clonotype turned up a few times. The V gene is TRBV30, the J gene TRBJ2-3; 9 bases line up with TRBD1. There are 18 residues in the CDR3. The germline CDR1 and CDR2 sequences are GTSNPN and SVGIG (reference sequence). The V and J ends lost 5 bases and 3 bases, in that order; junction bases with no gene match: 18. CDR3 amino acids: CAWLAGTGYWGATDTQYF. The CDR3 DNA is TGTGCCTGGCTAGCCGGGACAGGGTACTGGGGGGCAACAGATACGCAGTATTTT.

This clonotype occurred a few times. This rearrangement joins TRBV24-1 to TRBJ1-5, with D possibly being TRBD1 (5 bases). Germline V lookup: CDR1 KGHDR, CDR2 SFDVKD. This CDR3 contains 13 residues. Trimming took 5 bases from V and 4 from J, leaving 8 bases between them. CDR3 nucleotides: TGTGCCACCAGTGGGGACGGGAATCAGCCCCAGCATTTT. Translating it yields CATSGDGNQPQHF.

This clonotype was seen repeatedly, ten times or more. This chain uses TRBV18 with TRBJ1-2, with a tentative D call TRBD1 (6 bases). CDR1 and CDR2 from the germline V gene are KGHSH and LQKENI. V lost 6 bases, J lost 4 bases, and 15 bases lay in between. The CDR3 has 14 amino acids. DNA for the CDR3: TGTGCCAGCTCCCTCCGGGACACCATCTATGGCTACACCTTC. It codes for CASSLRDTIYGYTF.

The sample holds many counts of this clonotype. This sequence joins TRBV28 and TRBJ2-7; D may be TRBD2 (6 bases). V was cut by 2 bases and J by 1 base, with 18 bases left in between. CDR1 and CDR2 from the germline V gene are MDHEN and SYDVKM. This CDR3 spans 17 amino acids. The DNA of the CDR3 is TGTGCCAGCAGTTTAGGAGGAGCGGGTCCCACGTCCTACGAGCAGTACTTC. This encodes CASSLGGAGPTSYEQYF.

This clonotype was seen ten or more times. The rearrangement uses TRBV7-8 and TRBJ1-2; D unclear. This CDR3 spans 13 amino acids. V lost 0 bases and J 7 bases, leaving 9 bases between the germline ends. Germline CDR1 SGHVS, CDR2 FQNEAQ. CDR3 sequence reads: CASSLARNTGYTF. CDR3 nucleotides: TGTGCCAGCAGCTTAGCGCGTAACACTGGCTACACCTTC.

This clonotype came up many times. The chain recombines TRBV5-1 with TRBJ2-1; tentative D call: TRBD1 (5 bases). The V end was cut by 1 base, the J end by 5 bases, with 19 bases between. The CDR3 is 17 amino acids. CDR1 and CDR2 from the germline V gene are SGHRS and YFSETQ. The CDR3 DNA sequence: TGCGCCAGCAGCTTGCCCCCGGACACAATTATAAACAATGAGCAGTTCTTC. Translating it yields CASSLPPDTIINNEQFF.

This clonotype was counted many times. The rearrangement joins TRBV7-2 to TRBJ2-7; 8 bases match TRBD1. J was trimmed by 2 bases and V by 0 bases; bases with no gene match: 0. The CDR3 has 14 amino acids. Germline V gives CDR1 SGHTA, CDR2 FQGNSA. The CDR3 loop is CASSLAGQAYEQYF. CDR3 bases: TGTGCCAGCAGCTTAGCGGGACAGGCCTACGAGCAGTACTTC.

This clonotype was counted ten times or more. This chain uses TRBV6-1 with TRBJ1-4; a weak D match, TRBD1 (6 bases). Germline CDR1 MNHNS, CDR2 SASEGT. The CDR3 spans 13 residues. V was shortened by 11 bases and J by 2 bases, with 12 bases between the two germline ends. The CDR3 protein is CAGRRGTNEKLFF. The CDR3 nucleotides read TGTGCCGGAAGGAGGGGGACTAATGAAAAACTGTTTTTT.

This clonotype was seen many times. V gene TRBV12-3 or TRBV12-4 combines with J gene TRBJ1-1, with D maybe TRBD1 (5 bases). The CDR3 is 12 amino acids. Trimming left V 6 bases short and J 11 bases short, with 16 bases between. The CDR3 DNA sequence: TGTGCCAGCAGCCCAGGGCGGGGTCCGGCTTTCTTT. It encodes CASSPGRGPAFF.

Ten or more counts support this clonotype. V usage is TRBV6-2 or TRBV6-3 and J usage is TRBJ2-7; D is unresolved. Trimming removed 4 bases from V and 2 bases from J, with 9 bases in between. The CDR3 loop spans 13 amino acids. Germline assignment: CDR1 MNHEY and CDR2 SVGEGT. The CDR3: CASSSLNTYEQYF. The CDR3 nucleotides read TGTGCCAGCAGTTCCCTAAATACCTACGAGCAGTACTTC.

The chain carries TRBV20-1 and TRBJ2-7, with 7 bases aligning to TRBD1. Germline V gene sequence: CDR1 DFQATT, CDR2 SNEGSKA (reference sequence). V was pared by 4 bases and J by 4 bases, with 10 bases of the junction left unmatched. The CDR3 extends over 14 amino acids. The CDR3 region is CSATEDRKGYEQYF. The CDR3 bases are TGCAGTGCTACAGAGGACAGGAAGGGGTACGAGCAGTACTTC.

Many counts were recorded for this clonotype. V usage is TRBV12-3 or TRBV12-4 and J usage is TRBJ1-3; 10 bases fit TRBD1. V dropped 5 bases and J dropped 8; count of bases not matched to a gene: 3. The CDR3 runs to 13 residues. The CDR3 reads CASSRDRGYTIYF. The CDR3 region has the DNA TGTGCCAGCAGTAGGGACAGGGGTTACACCATATATTTT.

This clonotype was detected only a few times. CDR3 in amino acids: CASGSSAVETQYF. The CDR3 bases are TGTGCTAGTGGTTCATCGGCCGTGGAGACCCAGTACTTC. The chain recombines TRBV12-5 with TRBJ2-5; no clear D. The CDR3 contains 13 residues. In germline, CDR1 is LGHNT, CDR2 FRNRAP. Between the trimmed V and J ends, which lost 4 bases and 5 bases, there was a span of 11 bases. The full variable domain, rest sourced from reference TRBV12-5 and TRBJ2-5, is DARVTQTPRHKVTEMGQEVTMRCQPILGHNTVFWYRQTMMQGLELLAYFRNRAPLDDSGMPKDRFSAEMPDATLATLKIQPSEPRDSAVYFCASGSSAVETQYFGPGTRLLVL.

The V gene is TRBV7-9, the J gene TRBJ2-5, with a possible D match to TRBD2 (6 bases). CDR1 is SEHNR and CDR2 is FQNEAQ in the germline V gene (reference sequence). The CDR3 is 15 amino acids. V lost 1 base to trimming and J lost 4 bases, with 13 bases between them. Here the CDR3 DNA reads TGTGCCAGCAGCTTAGGGGTCGCGGGAATAGAGACCCAGTACTTC. It encodes CASSLGVAGIETQYF.

About this clonotype itself: A single base separates this from a much larger clone, so it may be a read error. The chain links TRBV9 to TRBJ2-1; 8 nucleotides agree with TRBD2. The CDR3 is made up of 13 amino acids. CDR1 and CDR2 (germline): SGDLS, YYNGEE. The V gene end was trimmed by 1 base and the J gene end by 12 bases; junction bases not matched to a gene: 6. The CDR3 spells CASSVSGSDGQFF. Here the CDR3 DNA reads TGTGCCAGCAGCGTAAGCGGGAGCGATGGGCAGTTCTTC.

The chain uses TRBV6-1 and TRBJ2-1, with D unclear. CDR1 is MNHNS, CDR2 SASEGT, per germline. V lost 6 bases to trimming and J lost 15 bases, with 15 bases between them. This CDR3 has 11 residues. The CDR3 region is CASSLLEVAFF. Here the CDR3 DNA reads TGTGCCAGCAGCCTTCTAGAGGTTGCGTTCTTC.

This clonotype was seen many times. V is TRBV27 and J is TRBJ2-1; D not certain. V shed 5 bases and J shed 4 bases, with 18 bases lying between them. In germline, CDR1 is MNHEY, CDR2 SMNVEV (reference sequence). The CDR3 totals 16 residues. The CDR3 protein is CASSIGFDILYNEQFF. Here the CDR3 DNA reads TGTGCCAGCAGTATAGGCTTCGATATTCTTTACAATGAGCAGTTCTTC.

This clonotype has at least ten counts. The CDR3 region is CASSEAGSSYNEQFF. CDR3 coding DNA: TGTGCCAGCAGCGAAGCGGGGAGCTCCTACAATGAGCAGTTCTTC. This rearrangement joins TRBV7-8 to TRBJ2-1; 7 nucleotides line up with TRBD2. V lost 5 bases and J lost 0; bases outside the gene matches: 4. Germline lookup yields CDR1 SGHVS and CDR2 FQNEAQ. The CDR3 extends over 15 amino acids.

The chain employs TRBV11-3 and TRBJ2-1; TRBD1 might be the D (5 bases). Per the germline V gene, CDR1 is SGHNT and CDR2 is YENEEA. The CDR3 has 16 residues. The V end lost 0 bases, the J end lost 6 bases, and 15 bases lay between the germline ends. The CDR3 nucleotides are TGTGCCAGCAGCTTAGATCGCAGGGAATTTGGCAATGAGCAGTTCTTC. Translating gives CASSLDRREFGNEQFF.

This clonotype was recorded once. This chain joins TRBV11-2 and TRBJ1-3; D possibly corresponds to TRBD1 (6 bases). Germline V gene data show CDR1 as SGHAT and CDR2 as FQNNGV. The CDR3 loop spans 14 amino acids. V was pared by 6 bases and J by 3 bases, with 12 bases between. CDR3 sequence reads: CASRGRGHGNTIYF. The CDR3 DNA reads as TGTGCCAGCAGAGGCCGGGGGCATGGAAACACCATATATTTT.

The table lists this clonotype with many counts. The CDR3 DNA is TGTGCCACCAGCCGGGTGTTAGCGGCCTACAATGAGCAGTTCTTC. It specifies CATSRVLAAYNEQFF. V is TRBV19 and J is TRBJ2-1; a weak D match, TRBD2 (6 bases). Germline CDR1 LNHDA, CDR2 SQIVND (reference sequence). Trimming removed 10 bases at V and 2 bases at J, with 18 bases between. The CDR3 spans 15 residues.

This clonotype was recorded many times. This chain's CDR3 is CAWSGQGGPQETQYF. The CDR3 DNA reads TGTGCCTGGAGTGGACAGGGAGGTCCGCAAGAGACCCAGTACTTC. This rearrangement joins TRBV30 to TRBJ2-5; D may be TRBD1 (7 bases). Deletions cut 1 base from V and 2 bases from J, with 14 bases between. There are 15 residues in the CDR3. Germline V gives CDR1 GTSNPN, CDR2 SVGIG (reference sequence).

The CDR3 DNA is TGTGCCAGCAGTCCGAGGGCCGGCAGGTCCACCGGGGAGCTGTTTTTT. Amino acid sequence: CASSPRAGRSTGELFF. This chain uses TRBV27 with TRBJ2-2, with D perhaps matching TRBD2 (5 bases). Trimming shortened V by 5 bases and J by 4 bases, and 17 bases separated the two germline ends. This CDR3 has 16 amino acids. Germline V gene sequence: CDR1 MNHEY, CDR2 SMNVEV (reference sequence).

The chain links TRBV12-5 to TRBJ1-1; 10 bases align to TRBD1. With V trimmed by 6 bases and J by 2 bases, 9 bases remained unmatched. Germline CDR1 is LGHNT and CDR2 is FRNRAP. The CDR3 runs 16 residues. The CDR3 DNA sequence: TGTGCTAGTGGGTTCCGACAGGGGGCCACCAACACTGAAGCTTTCTTT. This encodes CASGFRQGATNTEAFF.

V and J are TRBV5-1 and TRBJ1-1, with a weak D call TRBD1 (5 bases). The CDR3 extends over 14 amino acids. Germline V lookup: CDR1 SGHRS, CDR2 YFSETQ. Trimming removed 3 bases at V and 1 base at J, with 10 bases between. The CDR3 DNA sequence: TGCGCCAGCAGCTCATGGGGCCAGAACACTGAAGCTTTCTTT. It codes for CASSSWGQNTEAFF.

The sample holds a few counts of this clonotype. The rearrangement links TRBV6-1 to TRBJ2-1, with D possibly TRBD2 on 5 matching bases. Germline CDR1 is MNHNS and CDR2 is SASEGT. Trimming pared 4 bases from V and 0 bases from J, leaving 10 bases between. This CDR3 comprises 15 residues. The CDR3 coding sequence is TGTGCCAGCAGTGGAAGCGGAAGCTCCTACAATGAGCAGTTCTTC. As protein: CASSGSGSSYNEQFF.